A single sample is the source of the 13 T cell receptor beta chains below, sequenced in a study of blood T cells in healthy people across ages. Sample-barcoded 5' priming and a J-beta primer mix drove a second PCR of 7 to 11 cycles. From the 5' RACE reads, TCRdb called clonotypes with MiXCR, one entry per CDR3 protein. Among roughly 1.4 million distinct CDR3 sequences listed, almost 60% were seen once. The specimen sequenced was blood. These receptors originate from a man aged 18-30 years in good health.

Here the CDR3 DNA reads TGCAGTGCTAACCAGTTTAGCGGGGTGCAGACAGATACGCAGTATTTT. Its protein is CSANQFSGVQTDTQYF. This chain uses TRBV20-1 with TRBJ2-3; 8 nucleotides match TRBD2. The CDR3 loop spans 16 amino acids. Germline V lookup: CDR1 DFQATT, CDR2 SNEGSKA (reference sequence). V shed 4 bases, J shed 3 bases, and the junction held 12 bases outside the gene matches.

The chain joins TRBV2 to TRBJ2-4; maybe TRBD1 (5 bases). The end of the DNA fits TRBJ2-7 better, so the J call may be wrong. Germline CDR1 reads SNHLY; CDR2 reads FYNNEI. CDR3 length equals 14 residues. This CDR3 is CASSEAAQGYEQYF. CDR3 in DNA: TGTGCCAGCAGTGAAGCAGCCCAGGGTTACGAGCAGTACTTC.

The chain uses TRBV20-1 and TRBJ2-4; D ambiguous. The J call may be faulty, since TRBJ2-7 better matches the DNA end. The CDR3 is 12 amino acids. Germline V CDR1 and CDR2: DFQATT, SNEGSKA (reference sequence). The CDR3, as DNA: TGCAGTGCTAGCGTACCGGCCTACGAGCAGTACTTC. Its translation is CSASVPAYEQYF.

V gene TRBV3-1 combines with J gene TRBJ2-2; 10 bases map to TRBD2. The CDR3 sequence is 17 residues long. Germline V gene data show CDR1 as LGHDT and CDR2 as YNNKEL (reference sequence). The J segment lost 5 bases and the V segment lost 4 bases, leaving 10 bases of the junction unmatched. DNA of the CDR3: TGTGCCAGCAGCCGTTCTAGCGGGGGACTTCGGACCGGGGAGCTGTTTTTT. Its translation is CASSRSSGGLRTGELFF.

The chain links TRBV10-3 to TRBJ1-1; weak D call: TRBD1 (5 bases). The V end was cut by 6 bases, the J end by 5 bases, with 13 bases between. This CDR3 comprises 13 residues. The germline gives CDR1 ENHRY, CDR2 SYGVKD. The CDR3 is CAISSGQWTEAFF. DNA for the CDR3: TGTGCCATCAGCTCGGGGCAGTGGACTGAAGCTTTCTTT.

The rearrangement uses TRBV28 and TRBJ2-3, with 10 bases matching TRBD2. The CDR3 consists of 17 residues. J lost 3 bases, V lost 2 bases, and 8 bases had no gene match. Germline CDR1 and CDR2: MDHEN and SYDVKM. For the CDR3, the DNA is TGTGCCAGCAGTTTACCCAAAATAGCGGGGGGTACAGATACGCAGTATTTT. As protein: CASSLPKIAGGTDTQYF.

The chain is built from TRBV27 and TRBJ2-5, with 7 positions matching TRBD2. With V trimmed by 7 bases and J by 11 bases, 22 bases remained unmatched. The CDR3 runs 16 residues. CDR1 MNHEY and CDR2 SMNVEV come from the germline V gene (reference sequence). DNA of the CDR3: TGTGCCAGCAATCTAGCCGGGAGGTCCGCCGGTGGGGAGCAGTACTTC. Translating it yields CASNLAGRSAGGEQYF.

The chain's CDR3 is CASSEDRGLGTEAFF. The CDR3 nucleotides are TGTGCCAGCAGTGAGGACAGGGGGCTTGGCACTGAAGCTTTCTTT. The chain uses TRBV6-1 and TRBJ1-1; 11 positions match TRBD1. This CDR3 has 15 amino acids. V lost 3 bases, J lost 4 bases, and 4 bases stayed unmatched. Germline assignment: CDR1 MNHNS and CDR2 SASEGT.

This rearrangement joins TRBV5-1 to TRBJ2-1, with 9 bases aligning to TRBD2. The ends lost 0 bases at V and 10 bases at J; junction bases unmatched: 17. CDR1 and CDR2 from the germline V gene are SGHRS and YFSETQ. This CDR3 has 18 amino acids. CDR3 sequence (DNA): TGCGCCAGCAGCTTGGAGCCGAGCGGGAGGACCAGCTCCTACGAGCAGTTCTTC. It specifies CASSLEPSGRTSSYEQFF.

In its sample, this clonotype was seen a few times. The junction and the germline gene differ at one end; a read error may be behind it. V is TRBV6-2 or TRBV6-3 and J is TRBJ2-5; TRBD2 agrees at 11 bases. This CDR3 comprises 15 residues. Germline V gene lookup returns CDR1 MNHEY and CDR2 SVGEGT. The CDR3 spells CASSRLAGIQESQYF. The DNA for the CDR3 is TGTGCCAGCAGTCGACTAGCGGGGATACAAGAGAGCCAGTACTTC.

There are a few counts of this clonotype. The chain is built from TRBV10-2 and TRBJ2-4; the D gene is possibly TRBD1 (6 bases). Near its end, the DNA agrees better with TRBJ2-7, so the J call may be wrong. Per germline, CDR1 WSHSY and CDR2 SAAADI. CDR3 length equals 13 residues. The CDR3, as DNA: TGCGCCAGCAGTGTCGGCCCAGGGGACGAGCAGTACTTC. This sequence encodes CASSVGPGDEQYF.

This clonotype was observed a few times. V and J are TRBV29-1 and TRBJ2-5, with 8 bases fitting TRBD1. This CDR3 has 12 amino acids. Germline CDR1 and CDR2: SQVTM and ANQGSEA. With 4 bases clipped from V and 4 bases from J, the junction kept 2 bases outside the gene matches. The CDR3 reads CSVGTGRETQYF. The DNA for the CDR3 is TGCAGCGTTGGGACAGGGCGAGAGACCCAGTACTTC.

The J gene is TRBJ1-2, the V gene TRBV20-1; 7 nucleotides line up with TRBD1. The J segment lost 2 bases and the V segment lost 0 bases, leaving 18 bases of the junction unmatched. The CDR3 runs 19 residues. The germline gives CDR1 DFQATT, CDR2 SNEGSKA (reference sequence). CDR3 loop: CSARDMEGQSRTANYGYTF. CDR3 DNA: TGCAGTGCTAGAGATATGGAGGGACAGTCGAGGACCGCCAACTATGGCTACACCTTC.